The next 18 T cell receptor beta chains were all read from a single sample in a study of T cells in Graves' hyperthyroidism and ophthalmopathy. Regions amplified from RNA transcripts were the TCR beta CDR3 regions. A set of HTBI primers served as the primers for a first-round RT-PCR of the TCR CDR3. TCRdb processed the multiplex PCR reads anew with MiXCR; each CDR3 protein has one entry. The table shows around 760,000 distinct CDR3 sequences, with just over 35% occurring only once. The material sequenced was blood. Source of these receptors: a woman between 35 and 50 years old with Graves' hyperthyroidism.

This clonotype was observed a few times. The chain couples TRBV6-5 to TRBJ2-7, with D possibly TRBD2 on 7 matching bases. CDR3 length: 13 amino acids. Germline V gives CDR1 MNHEY, CDR2 SVGAGI. V shed 4 bases and J shed 7 bases, with 14 bases lying between them. This CDR3 is CASSWGRGGEQYF. DNA for the CDR3: TGTGCCAGCAGTTGGGGTAGGGGGGGTGAGCAGTACTTC.

This clonotype was counted a few times. The genes are TRBV7-6 and TRBJ2-7, with 8 bases that match TRBD2. V dropped 4 bases and J dropped 3; count of bases not matched to a gene: 23. The CDR3 runs to 20 residues. Germline CDR1 SGHVS, CDR2 FNYEAQ. Here the CDR3 DNA reads TGTGCCAGCAGCTACCCGAGACAGGAGCTACAAGCGGGAGAATACTACGAGCAGTACTTC. It encodes CASSYPRQELQAGEYYEQYF. The variable domain in full, completed from reference TRBV7-6 and TRBJ2-7, reads GAGVSQSPRYKVTKRGQDVALRCDPISGHVSLYWYRQALGQGPEFLTYFNYEAQQDKSGLPNDRFSAERPEGSISTLTIQRTEQRDSAMYRCASSYPRQELQAGEYYEQYFGPGTRLTVT.

There are many counts of this clonotype. The V and J genes are TRBV29-1 and TRBJ2-2; possible D gene TRBD2, 6 bases. This CDR3 comprises 14 residues. V was cut by 5 bases and J by 3 bases, with 13 bases left in between. Germline V gene lookup returns CDR1 SQVTM and CDR2 ANQGSEA. As DNA, the CDR3 is TGCAGCGTTTCGAAGTGGGAGGACACCGGGGAGCTGTTTTTT. Translating gives CSVSKWEDTGELFF.

This clonotype was counted only a few times. This chain uses TRBV24-1 with TRBJ2-6; TRBD1 matches 10 bases. CDR3 size: 17 residues. After removal of 3 bases from V and 2 bases from J, the junction contained 3 bases not matched to a gene. Germline V gene lookup returns CDR1 KGHDR and CDR2 SFDVKD. The CDR3 is CATSDTGTGAGANVLTF. Written as DNA, the CDR3 is TGTGCCACCAGTGATACCGGGACAGGGGCTGGGGCCAACGTCCTGACTTTC.

The table lists this clonotype with a few counts. This chain joins TRBV19 and TRBJ1-1; the D gene is possibly TRBD1 (6 bases). Germline CDR1 LNHDA, CDR2 SQIVND (reference sequence). The CDR3 extends over 14 amino acids. Trimming shortened V by 4 bases and J by 4 bases, and 13 bases separated the two germline ends. The CDR3 region is CASSNAGAVTEAFF. In DNA form, the CDR3 reads TGTGCCAGTAGTAATGCGGGGGCGGTCACTGAAGCTTTCTTT.

In this sample, this clonotype turned up many times. The J gene is TRBJ2-5, the V gene TRBV29-1; 7 positions agree with TRBD2. The CDR3 covers 12 residues. Germline values: CDR1 SQVTM, CDR2 ANQGSEA. CDR3 sequence: CTGSGGQETQYF. The CDR3 DNA reads as TGCACCGGATCGGGGGGCCAAGAGACCCAGTACTTC. Drawing the rest from reference TRBV29-1 and TRBJ2-5, the complete variable domain is SAVISQKPSRDICQRGTSLTIQCQVDSQVTMMFWYRQQPGQSLTLIATANQGSEATYESGFVIDKFPISRPNLTFSTLTVSNMSPEDSSIYLCTGSGGQETQYFGPGTRLLVL.

This rearrangement joins TRBV5-1 to TRBJ2-3; D could derive from TRBD1 or TRBD2 (5 bases each). V dropped 6 bases and J dropped 2 bases, with 16 bases sitting between them. The CDR3 extends over 15 amino acids. Per the germline V gene, CDR1 is SGHRS and CDR2 is YFSETQ. The CDR3 DNA sequence: TGCGCCAGCACCGGCCGGGGACCCTACACAGATACGCAGTATTTT. Translated, it gives CASTGRGPYTDTQYF. The full variable domain, completed using reference TRBV5-1 and TRBJ2-3, is KAGVTQTPRYLIKTRGQQVTLSCSPISGHRSVSWYQQTPGQGLQFLFEYFSETQRNKGNFPGRFSGRQFSNSRSEMNVSTLELGDSALYLCASTGRGPYTDTQYFGPGTRLTVL.

The rearrangement joins TRBV19 to TRBJ1-4, with 9 bases aligning to TRBD1. Trimming cost V 8 bases and J 6 bases; bases outside gene matches: 10. The CDR3 is 15 amino acids. Germline loops: CDR1 LNHDA, CDR2 SQIVND (reference sequence). The CDR3 loop reads CASGHTGTGYEKLFF. The CDR3 DNA reads TGTGCCAGTGGTCACACCGGGACAGGGTATGAAAAACTGTTTTTT.

V and J are TRBV10-3 and TRBJ2-5; the match to TRBD2 covers 9 bases. With 4 bases clipped from V and 5 bases from J, the junction kept 5 bases outside the gene matches. The CDR3 length is 14 residues. Germline-derived CDR1 and CDR2 are ENHRY and SYGVKD. CDR3 coding DNA: TGTGCCATCAGTGTTGCTAGCGGGGAGGAGACCCAGTACTTC. Translated, it gives CAISVASGEETQYF.

The chain combines TRBV5-1 with TRBJ1-5, with 11 bases that match TRBD1. CDR1 and CDR2 from the germline V gene are SGHRS and YFSETQ. The length of the CDR3 is 16 residues. The J segment lost 6 bases and the V segment lost 4 bases, leaving 9 bases of the junction unmatched. The CDR3 sequence: CASSLTGTGGVQPQHF. CDR3 nucleotide sequence: TGCGCCAGCAGCCTAACCGGGACAGGGGGTGTTCAGCCCCAGCATTTT.

This clonotype was observed a few times. The chain has TRBV6-5 and TRBJ1-1, with 8 bases that match TRBD1. The V segment lost 7 bases and the J segment 0 bases; nucleotides outside the gene matches: 10. The length of the CDR3 is 16 residues. Per germline, CDR1 MNHEY and CDR2 SVGAGI. CDR3 sequence: CASTFQGAAVNTEAFF. In DNA, the CDR3 is TGTGCCAGCACCTTCCAGGGGGCGGCTGTGAACACTGAAGCTTTCTTT.

The table lists this clonotype with many counts. The chain links TRBV7-2 to TRBJ1-2, with D perhaps matching TRBD1 (5 bases). V dropped 11 bases and J dropped 4 bases, with 17 bases sitting between them. Per germline, CDR1 SGHTA and CDR2 FQGNSA. The CDR3 has 13 residues. CDR3 DNA: TGTGCCGGACATGGGTGGGGGTCCTATGGCTACACCTTC. This codes for CAGHGWGSYGYTF.

The J gene is TRBJ1-5, the V gene TRBV19; 8 positions agree with TRBD1. CDR1 is LNHDA and CDR2 is SQIVND in the germline V gene (reference sequence). V was pared by 1 base and J by 5 bases, with 4 bases of the junction left unmatched. The CDR3 is 15 residues long. In DNA form, the CDR3 reads TGTGCCAGTAGTATAGCGACAGGGGCAGATCAGCCCCAGCATTTT. Translating gives CASSIATGADQPQHF.

Ten or more counts support this clonotype. V usage is TRBV7-8 and J usage is TRBJ1-4; D remains ambiguous. The CDR3 is 14 amino acids. V shed 1 base and J shed 5 bases, with 8 bases lying between them. Germline-derived CDR1 and CDR2 are SGHVS and FQNEAQ. The chain's CDR3 is CASSLGAPNEKLFF. The CDR3 DNA is TGTGCCAGCAGCTTAGGGGCGCCGAATGAAAAACTGTTTTTT.

This chain connects TRBV2 to TRBJ1-6; 8 bases are shared with TRBD1. The junction had 10 bases not matched to a gene; V was cut back by 8 bases and J by 13 bases. The germline V gene has CDR1 SNHLY and CDR2 FYNNEI. The CDR3 loop spans 13 amino acids. CDR3 sequence reads: CASAGGPVAPLHF. Written as DNA, the CDR3 is TGTGCCAGCGCAGGGGGCCCCGTTGCGCCCCTCCACTTT.

The rearrangement joins TRBV7-3 to TRBJ2-5; D unclear. Trimming pared 4 bases from V and 5 bases from J, leaving 17 bases between. This CDR3 is built from 15 residues. The germline V gene has CDR1 SGHTA and CDR2 FQGTGA. The CDR3 nucleotides read TGTGCCAGCAGCTCCCCCCGGATTAGAGGCGAGACCCAGTACTTC. Translated, it gives CASSSPRIRGETQYF.

This clonotype was recorded at least ten times. The chain's CDR3 is CASSTEAGAWETQYF. CDR3 coding DNA: TGTGCCAGCAGCACCGAAGCGGGAGCGTGGGAGACCCAGTACTTC. The chain employs TRBV7-2 and TRBJ2-5; 8 bases map to TRBD2. The CDR3 has 15 amino acids. The V segment lost 5 bases and the J segment 5 bases; nucleotides outside the gene matches: 10. Germline CDR1 and CDR2: SGHTA and FQGNSA.

V is TRBV5-4 and J is TRBJ1-5; no firm D call. Germline assignment: CDR1 SGHNT and CDR2 YYREEE (reference sequence). With 0 bases removed from V and 5 bases from J, the gap between germline ends came to 9 bases. The CDR3 runs 14 residues. CDR3 amino acids: CASSLGVGDQPQHF. In DNA, the CDR3 is TGTGCCAGCAGCTTGGGGGTCGGGGATCAGCCCCAGCATTTT.